This TCR beta chain was profiled in a study of identical twins. Whole-study results and caveats: The models systematically underestimated how much out-of-frame TCR alpha was shared in monozygotic twins.

Each CDR3 protein is one row after TCRdb ran MiXCR on the 5' RACE reads. This sample has about 470,000 distinct CDR3 sequences, with around 24% found just once. Deletions cut 5 bases from V and 0 bases from J, with 11 bases between. The germline gives CDR1 MNHNS, CDR2 SASEGT. The CDR3 loop spans 14 amino acids. Concerning this clonotype itself: Its specificity is not known.

A further study also used this sample, focusing on T cells expressing NK-cell markers.

The sequence came from a woman aged 18-35 years in good health. J is TRBJ2-7 and V is TRBV6-1; D is ambiguous. Sequenced sample: CD4+ T cells sorted from blood. This CDR3 reads CASSSLGSSYEQYF. The CDR3 DNA sequence: TGTGCCAGCAGTAGTTTAGGCAGCTCCTACGAGCAGTACTTC.